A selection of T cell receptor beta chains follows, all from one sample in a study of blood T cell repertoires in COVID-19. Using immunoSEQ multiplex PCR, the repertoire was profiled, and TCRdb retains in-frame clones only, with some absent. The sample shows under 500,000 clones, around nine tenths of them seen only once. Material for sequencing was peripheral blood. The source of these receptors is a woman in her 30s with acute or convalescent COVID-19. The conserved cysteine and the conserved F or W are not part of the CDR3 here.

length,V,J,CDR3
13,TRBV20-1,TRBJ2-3,SASVPGVAADTQY
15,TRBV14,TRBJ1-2,ASSQGDRGGSLYGYT
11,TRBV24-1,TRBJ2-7,ATSDPSWAEQY
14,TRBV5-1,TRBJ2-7,ASTPGPGTPVYEQY
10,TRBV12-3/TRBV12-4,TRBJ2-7,ASSFQSYEQY
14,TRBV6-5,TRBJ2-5,ASSYSGTGGHETQY
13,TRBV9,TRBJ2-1,ASSVAGSHGDEQF
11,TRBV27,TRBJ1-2,ASSLTANYGYT
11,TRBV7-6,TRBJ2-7,ASGAGGPYEQY
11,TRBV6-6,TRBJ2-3,ASTPGGRDTQY
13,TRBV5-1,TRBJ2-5,ASSLAGGPRETQY
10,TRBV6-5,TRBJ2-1,ASVTQYNEQF
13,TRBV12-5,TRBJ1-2,ASGLGLQGAGGYT
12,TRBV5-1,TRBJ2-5,ASRGGGAMETQY
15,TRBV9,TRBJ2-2,ASSAEEVTTPSGELF
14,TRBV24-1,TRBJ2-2,ATSQSRTGNTGELF
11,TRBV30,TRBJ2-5,AWSVRAGETQY
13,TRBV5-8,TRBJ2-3,ASSPGQYSTDTQY